This TCR beta chain was found in a study of regulatory T cells in long-lasting Graves disease. Study-wide findings and caveats: Those with persistent Graves' had less TCR diversity than newly diagnosed patients.

Researchers made TCR beta libraries by using iRepertoire HTBI primers and running Arm-PCR on CDR3 regions. Using its own MiXCR run on the multiplex PCR reads, TCRdb lists one record per CDR3 protein. There are some 330,000 distinct CDR3 sequences in the sample; 10% to 15% occur only once, and approximately 17% lies in the top ten. As for time point: newly diagnosed GD, antithyroid drugs for less than 3 months. Following extraction of RNA from PBMCs, that RNA was used to make the TCR library. This clonotype was observed many times. Its antigen is as yet unknown. The CDR3 length is 14 residues. Germline V gene data show CDR1 as MNHEY and CDR2 as SVGEGT. V was pared by 7 bases and J by 0 bases, with 12 bases between. These data were also filed under a second study, of T cells in Graves' hyperthyroidism and ophthalmopathy.

The receptor's source is a young woman with Graves disease. The V call is TRBV6-2 or TRBV6-3, the J call TRBJ1-2; the D gene is possibly TRBD1 (5 bases). The specimen comprised peripheral blood mononuclear cells (PBMCs), sampled at new diagnosis, from a patient treated with antithyroid drugs. CDR3 protein: CASNIAGPNYGYTF. CDR3 nucleotide sequence: TGTGCCAGCAATATCGCGGGGCCTAACTATGGCTACACCTTC.